A single sample is the source of the 8 T cell receptor beta chains below, sequenced in a study of cytomegalovirus exposure and HLA in healthy donors (dated by TCRdb to about 2017). Libraries were built with the immunoSEQ multiplex PCR assay. The multiplex PCR relied on a mix of 60 forward primers for TCR Vbeta segments and 13 reverse primers for TCR Jbeta segments. The source is immuneACCESS, and TCRdb retained only in-frame sequences with V and J called. Part of the clones is not carried over; for the studies checked, unresolved V genes explain less than half of this, and the remainder is unexplained. The sample contains 100,000 to 150,000 clones, approximately 75% of them found a single time. The top ten clones comprise 5% to 7% of the sample. Sequenced: PBMCs. Receptor source: a woman aged 40 to 55 in good health and CMV-seropositive.

This chain uses TRBV14 with TRBJ2-1; 8 nucleotides match TRBD2. The germline gives CDR1 SGHDN, CDR2 FVKESK. The CDR3 is 18 amino acids. V trimming: 0 bases; J trimming: 6 bases; junction bases outside the gene matches: 13. CDR3 DNA: TGTGCCAGCAGCCAAGACCAGTATTTGGGACTAGGGTCCAATGAGCAGTTCTTC. This translates into CASSQDQYLGLGSNEQFF.

The CDR3 loop is CATSRDYSGGAQETQYF. As DNA, the CDR3 is TGTGCCACCAGCAGAGATTATTCGGGGGGGGCACAAGAGACCCAGTACTTC. The chain carries TRBV15 and TRBJ2-5; 8 nucleotides agree with TRBD2. The CDR3 consists of 17 residues. The V and J ends lost 0 bases and 2 bases, in that order; junction bases with no gene match: 8. The germline gives CDR1 LNHNV, CDR2 YYDKDF (reference sequence). The whole variable domain, filled in from reference TRBV15 and TRBJ2-5, reads DAMVIQNPRYQVTQFGKPVTLSCSQTLNHNVMYWYQQKSSQAPKLLFHYYDKDFNNEADTPDNFQSRRPNTSFCFLDIRSPGLGDTAMYLCATSRDYSGGAQETQYFGPGTRLLVL.

The J gene is TRBJ1-5, the V gene TRBV5-6; unclear D gene. From germline, CDR1 is SGHDT and CDR2 YYEEEE. Trimming removed 0 bases from V and 9 bases from J, with 13 bases in between. CDR3 length: 14 residues. CDR3 region: CASSLGSGYSPQHF. Here the CDR3 DNA reads TGTGCCAGCAGCTTGGGGTCCGGGTACTCGCCCCAGCATTTT.

Comment on this clone: The same CDR3 arises from other DNA sequences in this sample as well. V usage is TRBV11-1 and J usage is TRBJ2-1; TRBD2 agrees at 7 bases. This CDR3 contains 15 residues. The germline CDR1 and CDR2 sequences are SGHAT and FQDESV (reference sequence). J lost 11 bases, V lost 2 bases, and 12 bases had no gene match. CDR3 sequence reads: CASSLSGGLAAKQFF. CDR3 bases: TGTGCCAGCAGCTTATCGGGCGGGCTAGCGGCGAAGCAGTTCTTC. Supplemented by reference TRBV11-1 and TRBJ2-1, the full variable domain reads EAEVAQSPRYKITEKSQAVAFWCDPISGHATLYWYRQILGQGPELLVQFQDESVVDDSQLPKDRFSAERLKGVDSTLKIQPAELGDSAMYLCASSLSGGLAAKQFFGPGTRLTVL.

V is TRBV9 and J is TRBJ2-2; a weak D match, TRBD1 (5 bases). The CDR3 totals 15 residues. The V gene lost 5 bases and the J gene lost 2 bases, with 13 bases spanning the gap. Germline CDR1 is SGDLS and CDR2 is YYNGEE. The CDR3 is CASSHTGQNTGELFF. In nucleotides, the CDR3 is TGTGCCAGCAGTCACACAGGACAAAACACCGGGGAGCTGTTTTTT.

This clone was picked up a small number of times. This chain uses TRBV5-1 with TRBJ1-4; D call uncertain. Trimming stripped 4 bases from V and 5 bases from J, with 15 bases between. CDR1 and CDR2 from the germline V gene are SGHRS and YFSETQ. The CDR3 consists of 15 residues. The CDR3: CASSEESSLNEKLFF. The CDR3 DNA reads as TGCGCCAGCAGCGAGGAGTCCAGTCTGAATGAAAAACTGTTTTTT.

The chain joins TRBV11-2 to TRBJ2-7, with D tentatively TRBD1 (6 bases). Germline V gene sequence: CDR1 SGHAT, CDR2 FQNNGV. This CDR3 is 13 amino acids long. Trimming removed 8 bases at V and 2 bases at J, with 13 bases between. CDR3 residues: CASSQGPPYEQYF. The CDR3 nucleotides are TGTGCCAGCTCGCAGGGGCCCCCCTACGAGCAGTACTTC.

This chain connects TRBV15 to TRBJ2-7, with 8 positions matching TRBD2. The length of the CDR3 is 13 residues. V dropped 8 bases and J dropped 6; count of bases not matched to a gene: 9. Germline CDR1 is LNHNV and CDR2 is YYDKDF (reference sequence). The CDR3 DNA sequence: TGTGCCACCGCGGGGGGACTAGTAAGCGAGCAGTACTTC. Its protein product is CATAGGLVSEQYF.